The TCR beta chain under discussion was sequenced for a study of T-cell memory formation after mild COVID-19. Germline V gene sequence: CDR1 SGHRS, CDR2 YFSETQ. V lost 3 bases and J 5 bases, leaving 11 bases between the germline ends. This CDR3 has 14 residues. Constant-segment-primed 5'RACE gave TCR alpha and TCR beta cDNA libraries with sample barcodes and UMIs. TCRdb redid the calling of the 5' RACE reads with MiXCR, one entry per CDR3 protein. The sample includes some 320,000 distinct CDR3 sequences, roughly 15% seen only once; the top ten take around 20%. The sequence was obtained from a man between 18 and 35 years old who had mild COVID-19 (a few samples of this study predate the infection). Cell type and time point are not known. The gene calls are TRBV5-1 and TRBJ2-2, with a tentative D call TRBD1 (6 bases). Sample: PBMCs or a T cell subset sorted from them (not recorded which). CDR3 amino acids: CASSSEGVTGELFF. CDR3 coding DNA: TGCGCCAGCAGCTCCGAGGGGGTTACCGGGGAGCTGTTTTTT.